This T cell receptor beta chain emerged from a study of blood T cell repertoires in COVID-19. Across the whole study: Sites in the United States, Italy and Spain provided acute and convalescent COVID-19 samples.

Produced via immunoSEQ multiplex PCR; TCRdb's table is partial and in-frame only. This sample has about 200,000 clones; more than 75% occur once, and the top ten carry 5% to 7%. CDR3 length: 14 amino acids. Germline V gene data show CDR1 as LGHNA and CDR2 as YSLEER. The V and J ends lost 0 bases and 3 bases respectively, with 9 bases between them. V usage is TRBV4-3 and J usage is TRBJ2-7, with D uncertain. This TCR came from a man aged 35 to 55 with acute COVID-19. The sequencing input was PBMCs or T cells enriched from blood (not recorded which). CDR3 sequence (DNA): TGCGCCAGCAGCCAAGAAAAAACCTACTACGAGCAGTACTTC. Amino acids: CASSQEKTYYEQYF.